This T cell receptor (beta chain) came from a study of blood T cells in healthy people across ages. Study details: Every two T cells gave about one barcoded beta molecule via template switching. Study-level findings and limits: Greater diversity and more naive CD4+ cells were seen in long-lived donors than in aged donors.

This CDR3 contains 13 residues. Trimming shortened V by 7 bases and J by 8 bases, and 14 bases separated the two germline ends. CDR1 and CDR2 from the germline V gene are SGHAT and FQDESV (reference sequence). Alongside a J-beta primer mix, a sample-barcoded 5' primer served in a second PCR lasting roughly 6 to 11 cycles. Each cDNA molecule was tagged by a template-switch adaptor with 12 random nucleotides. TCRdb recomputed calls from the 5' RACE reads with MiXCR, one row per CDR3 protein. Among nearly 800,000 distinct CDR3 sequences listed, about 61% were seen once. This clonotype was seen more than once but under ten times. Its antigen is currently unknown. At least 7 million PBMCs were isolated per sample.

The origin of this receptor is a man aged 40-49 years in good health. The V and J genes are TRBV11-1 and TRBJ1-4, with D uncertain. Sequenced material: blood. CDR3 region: CASTTPSDEKLFF. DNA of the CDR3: TGTGCCAGCACCACACCGAGTGACGAAAAACTGTTTTTT.